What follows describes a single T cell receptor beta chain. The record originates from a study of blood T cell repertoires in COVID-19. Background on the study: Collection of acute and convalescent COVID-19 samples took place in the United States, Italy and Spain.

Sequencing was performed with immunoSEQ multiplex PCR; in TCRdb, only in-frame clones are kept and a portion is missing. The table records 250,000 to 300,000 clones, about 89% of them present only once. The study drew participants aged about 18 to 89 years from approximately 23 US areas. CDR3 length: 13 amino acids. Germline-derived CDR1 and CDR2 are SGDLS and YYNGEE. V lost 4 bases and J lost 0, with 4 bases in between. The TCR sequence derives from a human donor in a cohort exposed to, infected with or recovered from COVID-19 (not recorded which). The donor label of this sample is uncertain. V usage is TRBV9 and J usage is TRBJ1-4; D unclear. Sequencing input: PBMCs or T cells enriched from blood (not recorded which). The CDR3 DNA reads TGTGCCAGCAGCCCCGCAACTAATGAAAAACTGTTTTTT. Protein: CASSPATNEKLFF.